This TCR beta chain was retrieved from a study of CD8 T cells in ankylosing spondylitis. Notes on the study in general: One TCR beta motif, made up of roughly eight highly homologous variants, appeared characteristic of ankylosing spondylitis blood. Researchers reportedly found disease-linked clones significantly enriched in matched ankylosing spondylitis synovial fluid.

Notes on this clonotype: Its antigen remains unidentified.

Via MiXCR, TCRdb re-called the 5' RACE reads, giving one row per CDR3 protein. This repertoire shows about 540,000 distinct CDR3 sequences, 10% to 15% found once; its top ten account for under 7.5%. This CDR3 contains 14 residues. From germline, CDR1 is KGHDR and CDR2 SFDVKD. V lost 0 bases, J lost 4 bases, and 6 bases lay in between. The TCR originated in a male donor with ankylosing spondylitis. Sequencing was carried out using blood, either unsorted or a sorted T cell fraction (not recorded which). The chain employs TRBV24-1 and TRBJ2-1; D may be TRBD2 (5 bases). The CDR3 nucleotides are TGTGCCACCAGTGATTTGGGACTTTACAATGAGCAGTTCTTC. This gives the protein CATSDLGLYNEQFF.